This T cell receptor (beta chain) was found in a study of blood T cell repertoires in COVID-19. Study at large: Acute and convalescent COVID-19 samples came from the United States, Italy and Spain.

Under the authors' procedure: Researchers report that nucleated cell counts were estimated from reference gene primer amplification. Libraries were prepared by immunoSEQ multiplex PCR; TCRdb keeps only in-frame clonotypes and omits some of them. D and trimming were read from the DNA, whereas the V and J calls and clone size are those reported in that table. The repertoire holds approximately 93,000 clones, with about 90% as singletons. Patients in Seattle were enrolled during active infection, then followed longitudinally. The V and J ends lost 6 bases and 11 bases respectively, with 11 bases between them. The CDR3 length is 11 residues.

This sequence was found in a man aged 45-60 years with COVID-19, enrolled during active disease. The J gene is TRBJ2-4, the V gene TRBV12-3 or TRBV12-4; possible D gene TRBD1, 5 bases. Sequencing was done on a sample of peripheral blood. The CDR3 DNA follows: TGTGCCAGCAGCCGACAGTCCCTTCAGTACTTC. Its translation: CASSRQSLQYF.